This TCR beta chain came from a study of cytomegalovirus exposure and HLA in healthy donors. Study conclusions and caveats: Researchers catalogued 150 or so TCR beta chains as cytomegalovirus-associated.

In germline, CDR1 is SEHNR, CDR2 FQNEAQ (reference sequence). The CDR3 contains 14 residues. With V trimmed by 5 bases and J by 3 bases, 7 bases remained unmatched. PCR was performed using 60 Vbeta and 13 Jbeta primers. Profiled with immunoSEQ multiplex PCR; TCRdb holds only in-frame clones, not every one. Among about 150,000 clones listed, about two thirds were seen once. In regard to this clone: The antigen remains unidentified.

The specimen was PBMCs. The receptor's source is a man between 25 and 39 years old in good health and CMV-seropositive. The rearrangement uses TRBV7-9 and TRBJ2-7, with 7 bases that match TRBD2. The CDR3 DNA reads TGTGCCAGCAGCCCGGGAGGCGTTTTCTACGAGCAGTACTTC. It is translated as CASSPGGVFYEQYF.